What follows describes a single TCR beta chain. Its matching antigen is unknown. The record originates from a study of CD8 T cells in ankylosing spondylitis. Findings and limits, study-wide: A motif of eight highly homologous TCR beta variants was seen as apparently characteristic of ankylosing spondylitis blood.

MiXCR was run by TCRdb on the 5' RACE reads, yielding one entry per CDR3 protein. The profile shows around 540,000 distinct CDR3 sequences, about 12% of them singletons. This TCR came from a male donor with ankylosing spondylitis. Sequenced: blood, either unsorted or a sorted T cell fraction (not recorded which).

The CDR3 DNA reads as TGTGCCAGCAGCCAAGATAGGGGGCGCAATCAGCCCCAGCATTTT. Its translation: CASSQDRGRNQPQHF. V and J are TRBV4-2 and TRBJ1-5; 7 bases map to TRBD1. V lost 0 bases to trimming and J lost 2 bases; unmatched junction nucleotides: 1. This CDR3 contains 15 residues. Germline CDR1 and CDR2: LGHNA and YNFKEQ.